This T cell receptor beta chain was profiled in a study of T cells in Graves' hyperthyroidism and ophthalmopathy. From RNA transcripts, TCR beta CDR3 regions were amplified. The HTBI primer set served for first-round RT-PCR of the TCR CDR3. TCRdb used MiXCR to reprocess the multiplex PCR reads, holding one entry per CDR3 protein. The repertoire includes around 350,000 distinct CDR3 sequences, under 20% of them detected once, and 3% to 4.5% sits in the top ten. Hyperthyroidism of Graves' type that showed no ophthalmopathy progression within 18 months was stable. Reasons for excluding patients were uncontrolled infection, other autoimmune disease, pregnancy or lactation. Each diagnosis was grounded in clinical symptoms, serum thyroxine and TRAb, thyroid ultrasound, and orbital computed tomography. In germline, CDR1 is MNHEY, CDR2 SVGAGI. The J segment lost 7 bases and the V segment lost 8 bases, leaving 7 bases of the junction unmatched. The CDR3 loop spans 13 amino acids.

The table lists this clonotype with a few counts. Antigen: not known. This clone may be a read error of a much larger clone one base away. Findings and limits, study-wide: In validation, the model predicted ophthalmopathy. These predictions came a median about 6.5 months before onset.

This TCR was recovered from a woman under 30 with Graves' hyperthyroidism. The V and J genes are TRBV6-5 and TRBJ1-5, with 8 bases identical to TRBD1. Sequencing was carried out using blood. This chain's CDR3 is CASGWTGTQPQHF. The CDR3 DNA reads as TGTGCCAGCGGTTGGACAGGGACCCAGCCCCAGCATTTT.